Given below is one T cell receptor (beta chain) in context. These data originate in a study of blood T cell repertoires in COVID-19. The CDR3 has 14 residues. CDR1 and CDR2 from the germline V gene are LNHDA and SQIVND (reference sequence). V was pared by 3 bases and J by 9 bases, with 8 bases of the junction left unmatched. As processed by the authors: Amplification from reference gene primers served as the basis for estimated nucleated cell counts. Produced via immunoSEQ multiplex PCR; TCRdb's table is partial and in-frame only. V, J and clone size are those of that table, while D and trimming were read from the DNA. The table records about 100,000 clones, about 80% of them present only once.

The chain links TRBV19 to TRBJ2-1, with TRBD2 matching 7 bases. Specimen: peripheral blood. The receptor's source is a man aged 55 to 70 with acute or convalescent COVID-19. In DNA form, the CDR3 reads TGTGCCAGTAGTATGGGGGGGAGTTCCTCTGAGCAGTTCTTC. Encoded protein: CASSMGGSSSEQFF.